The clone carrying this T cell receptor (beta chain) was observed a single time. Trimming took 4 bases from V and 2 from J; bases not matched to a gene: 14. Germline V gene sequence: CDR1 SGHRS, CDR2 YFSETQ. The CDR3 runs to 18 residues. The data stem from a study of OX40 agonist ivuxolimab in advanced cancers. Looking at the study overall: Those enrolled were 82.7% male, with a mean age of around 58 years and ages from roughly 20 to 90.

Some clones are missing from TCRdb's copy, which holds only in-frame ones; the method was immunoSEQ multiplex PCR. Of about 20,000 clones in the sample, around 71% are singletons; the top ten hold around 16%. Sampling times: baseline, cycle 4 day 1, cycle 7 day 1. The sample in question was CD4+ or CD8+ T cells sorted from blood, obtained in a trial of the OX40 agonist ivuxolimab. The TCR sequence derives from an adult with an advanced solid tumor such as melanoma, head and neck, liver or kidney cancer. The V gene is TRBV5-1, the J gene TRBJ2-3; 9 bases map to TRBD2. This CDR3 reads CASSPFGGSGRPTDTQYF. The CDR3 DNA reads TGCGCCAGCAGCCCCTTTGGAGGGAGCGGGAGGCCCACAGATACGCAGTATTTT.